The 3 T cell receptor beta chains below were found in one sample sequenced in a study of T cells expressing NK-cell markers. TCRdb reprocessed the 5' RACE reads, with one entry per CDR3 protein and no DNA. The listing records approximately 460,000 distinct CDR3 sequences. Material for sequencing was blood T cells: a sorted CD56 or NKG2C T cell subset, CD4+ or CD8+ T cells, or bulk PBMC T cells (not recorded which). These receptors originate from a woman between 18 and 75 years old in good health.

The rearrangement links TRBV5-1 to TRBJ1-1. The germline V gene encodes CDR1 SGHRS and CDR2 YFSETQ. This CDR3 spans 14 amino acids. This CDR3 is CASSLGSLNTEAFF.

This chain uses TRBV7-9 with TRBJ1-4; the TRBD1 assignment by TCRdb is unverifiable without DNA. The CDR3 extends over 16 amino acids. In germline, CDR1 is SEHNR, CDR2 FQNEAQ (reference sequence). The CDR3 loop is CASSLAISGTNEKLFF.

The V and J genes are TRBV7-2 and TRBJ2-4; checking the TCRdb D call of TRBD1 is not possible without DNA. CDR1 is SGHTA, CDR2 FQGNSA, per germline. CDR3 size: 17 residues. The CDR3 is CASSPTGEGLGKNIQYF.